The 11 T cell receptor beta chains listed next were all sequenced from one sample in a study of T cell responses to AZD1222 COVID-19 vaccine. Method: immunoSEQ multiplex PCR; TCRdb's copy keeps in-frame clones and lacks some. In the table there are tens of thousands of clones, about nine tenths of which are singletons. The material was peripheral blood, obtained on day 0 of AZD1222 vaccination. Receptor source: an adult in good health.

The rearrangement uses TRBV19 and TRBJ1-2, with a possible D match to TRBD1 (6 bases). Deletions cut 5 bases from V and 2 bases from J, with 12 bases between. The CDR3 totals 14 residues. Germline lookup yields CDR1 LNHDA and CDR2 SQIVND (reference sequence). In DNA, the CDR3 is TGTGCCAGTAGTGGTCAGGGGAGAAACTATGGCTACACCTTC. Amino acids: CASSGQGRNYGYTF.

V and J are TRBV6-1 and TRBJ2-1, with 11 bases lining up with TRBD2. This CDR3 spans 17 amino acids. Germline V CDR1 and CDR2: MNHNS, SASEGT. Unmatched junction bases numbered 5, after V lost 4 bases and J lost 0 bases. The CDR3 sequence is CASSGLLAGASYNEQFF. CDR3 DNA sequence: TGTGCCAGCAGTGGGCTACTAGCGGGGGCCTCCTACAATGAGCAGTTCTTC.

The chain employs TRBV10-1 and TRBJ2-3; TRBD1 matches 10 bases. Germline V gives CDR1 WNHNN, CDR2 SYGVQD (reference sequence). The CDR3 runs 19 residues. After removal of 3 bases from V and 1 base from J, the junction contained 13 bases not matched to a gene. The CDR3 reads CASSEEWAGTGDCTDTQYF. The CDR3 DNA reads TGCGCCAGCAGTGAAGAATGGGCCGGGACAGGGGACTGCACAGATACGCAGTATTTT.

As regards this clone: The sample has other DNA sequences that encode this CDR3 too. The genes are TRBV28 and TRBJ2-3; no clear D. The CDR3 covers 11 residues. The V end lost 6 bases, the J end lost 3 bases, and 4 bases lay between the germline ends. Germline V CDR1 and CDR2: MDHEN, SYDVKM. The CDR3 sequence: CASSSTDTQYF. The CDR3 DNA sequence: TGTGCCAGCAGCTCGACAGATACGCAGTATTTT.

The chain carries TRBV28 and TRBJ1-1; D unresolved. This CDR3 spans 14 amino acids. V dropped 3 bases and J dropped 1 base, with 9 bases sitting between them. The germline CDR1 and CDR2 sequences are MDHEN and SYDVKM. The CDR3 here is CASSLRPPNTEAFF. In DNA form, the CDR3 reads TGTGCCAGCAGTTTGCGGCCCCCGAACACTGAAGCTTTCTTT.

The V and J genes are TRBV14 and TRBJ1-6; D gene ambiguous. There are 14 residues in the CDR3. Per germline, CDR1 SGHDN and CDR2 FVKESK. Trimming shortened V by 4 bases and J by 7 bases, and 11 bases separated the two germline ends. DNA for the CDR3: TGTGCCAGCAGCCTAACCCCTGAAAATTCACCCCTCCACTTT. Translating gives CASSLTPENSPLHF. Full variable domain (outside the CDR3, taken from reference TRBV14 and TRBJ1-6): EAGVTQFPSHSVIEKGQTVTLRCDPISGHDNLYWYRRVMGKEIKFLLHFVKESKQDESGMPNNRFLAERTGGTYSTLKVQPAELEDSGVYFCASSLTPENSPLHFGNGTRLTVT.

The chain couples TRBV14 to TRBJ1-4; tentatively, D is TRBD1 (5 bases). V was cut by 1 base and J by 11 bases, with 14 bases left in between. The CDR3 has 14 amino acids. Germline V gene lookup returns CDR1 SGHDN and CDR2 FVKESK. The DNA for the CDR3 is TGTGCCAGCAGCCAAGGGGCCCAGGGACCGAAACTGTTTTTT. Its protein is CASSQGAQGPKLFF.

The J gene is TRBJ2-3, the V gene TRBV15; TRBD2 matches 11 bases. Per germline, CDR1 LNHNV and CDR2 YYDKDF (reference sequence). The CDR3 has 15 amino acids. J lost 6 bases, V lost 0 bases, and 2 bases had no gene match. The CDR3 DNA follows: TGTGCCACCAGCAGAGATAGCGGGGGGGCGGATACGCAGTATTTT. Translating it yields CATSRDSGGADTQYF.

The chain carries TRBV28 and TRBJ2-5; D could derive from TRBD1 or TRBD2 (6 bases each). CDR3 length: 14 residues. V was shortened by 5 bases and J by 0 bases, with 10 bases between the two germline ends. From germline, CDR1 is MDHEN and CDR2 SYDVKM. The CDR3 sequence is CASSGGGYQETQYF. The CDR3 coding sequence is TGTGCCAGCAGTGGAGGGGGTTACCAAGAGACCCAGTACTTC.

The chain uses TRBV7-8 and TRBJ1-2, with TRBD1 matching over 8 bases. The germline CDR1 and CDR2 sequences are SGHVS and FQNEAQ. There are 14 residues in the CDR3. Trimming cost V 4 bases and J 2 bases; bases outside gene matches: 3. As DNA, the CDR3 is TGTGCCAGCAGCTCGAGACAGGGGAACTATGGCTACACCTTC. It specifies CASSSRQGNYGYTF.

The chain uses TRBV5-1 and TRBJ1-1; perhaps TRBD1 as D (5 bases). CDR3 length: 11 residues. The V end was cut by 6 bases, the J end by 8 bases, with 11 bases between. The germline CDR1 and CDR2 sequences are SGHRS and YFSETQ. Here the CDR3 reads CASISGREAFF. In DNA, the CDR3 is TGCGCCAGCATATCGGGACGGGAAGCTTTCTTT.